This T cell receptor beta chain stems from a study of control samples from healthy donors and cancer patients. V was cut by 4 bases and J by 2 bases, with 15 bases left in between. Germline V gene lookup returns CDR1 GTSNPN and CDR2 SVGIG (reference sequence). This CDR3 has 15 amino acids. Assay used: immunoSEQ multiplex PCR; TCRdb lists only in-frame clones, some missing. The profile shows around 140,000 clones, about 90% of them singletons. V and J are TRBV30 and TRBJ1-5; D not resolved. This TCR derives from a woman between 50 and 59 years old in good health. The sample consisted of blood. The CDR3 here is CAWTIKGVGNQPQHF. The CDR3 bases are TGTGCCTGGACCATAAAAGGTGTTGGCAATCAGCCCCAGCATTTT.